Each of the 8 T cell receptor beta chains below was sequenced from the same sample in a study of blood T cell repertoires in COVID-19. Method: immunoSEQ multiplex PCR; TCRdb's copy keeps in-frame clones and lacks some. This table has around 160,000 clones, roughly 88% appearing once. Material for sequencing was PBMCs or T cells enriched from blood (not recorded which). The source is a woman aged 25 to 39 with acute COVID-19.

The chain employs TRBV5-1 and TRBJ1-1; the D is unclear. V lost 4 bases and J 5 bases, leaving 12 bases between the germline ends. Germline-derived CDR1 and CDR2 are SGHRS and YFSETQ. CDR3 size: 13 residues. The chain's CDR3 is CASSLGAGTEAFF. As DNA, the CDR3 is TGCGCCAGCAGCCTGGGTGCGGGGACTGAAGCTTTCTTT. The full variable domain, rest sourced from reference TRBV5-1 and TRBJ1-1, is KAGVTQTPRYLIKTRGQQVTLSCSPISGHRSVSWYQQTPGQGLQFLFEYFSETQRNKGNFPGRFSGRQFSNSRSEMNVSTLELGDSALYLCASSLGAGTEAFFGQGTRLTVV.

The J gene is TRBJ2-2, the V gene TRBV5-1; D perhaps matches TRBD1 (5 bases). Trimming shortened V by 3 bases and J by 1 base, and 13 bases separated the two germline ends. Germline CDR1 reads SGHRS; CDR2 reads YFSETQ. The CDR3 is 16 amino acids. As DNA, the CDR3 is TGCGCCAGCAGCTACCTTACAGACAGGAACACCGGGGAGCTGTTTTTT. It encodes CASSYLTDRNTGELFF.

Only one count was recorded for this clone. This rearrangement joins TRBV28 to TRBJ1-1; 9 nucleotides line up with TRBD1. The length of the CDR3 is 13 residues. J gave up 8 bases and V 2 bases, and 3 bases lay outside the gene matches. Germline CDR1 MDHEN, CDR2 SYDVKM. CDR3 in DNA: TGTGCCAGCAGTTTAAGCGGGACAGGGGAAGCTTTCTTT. Its translation: CASSLSGTGEAFF.

This clone was seen only a few times. The J gene is TRBJ1-4, the V gene TRBV6-5; the match to TRBD1 covers 9 bases. This CDR3 has 15 amino acids. Trimming removed 6 bases from V and 7 bases from J; junction bases left unmatched: 9. From germline, CDR1 is MNHEY and CDR2 SVGAGI. The chain's CDR3 is CASSRTGTGFEKLFF. For the CDR3, the DNA is TGTGCCAGCAGCCGCACCGGGACAGGGTTTGAAAAACTGTTTTTT.

V usage is TRBV2 and J usage is TRBJ2-1; D possibly corresponds to TRBD1 (6 bases). V was shortened by 8 bases and J by 1 base, with 9 bases between the two germline ends. The CDR3 length is 13 residues. Germline V lookup: CDR1 SNHLY, CDR2 FYNNEI. CDR3: CASAGQSYNEQFF. CDR3 DNA: TGTGCCAGCGCCGGACAGTCCTACAATGAGCAGTTCTTC. Drawing the rest from reference TRBV2 and TRBJ2-1, the complete variable domain is EPEVTQTPSHQVTQMGQEVILRCVPISNHLYFYWYRQILGQKVEFLVSFYNNEISEKSEIFDDQFSVERPDGSNFTLKIRSTKLEDSAMYFCASAGQSYNEQFFGPGTRLTVL.

The J gene is TRBJ2-7, the V gene TRBV18; D is perhaps TRBD2 (7 bases). The ends were cut back, 0 bases at V and 4 bases at J, with 19 bases in the middle. Germline lookup yields CDR1 KGHSH and CDR2 LQKENI. The CDR3 contains 17 residues. The CDR3 DNA reads as TGTGCCAGCTCACCACCTCTGGGGGGCGGGAGCGCGTACGAGCAGTACTTC. Encoded protein: CASSPPLGGGSAYEQYF.

The chain links TRBV7-2 to TRBJ2-7, with 7 bases lining up with TRBD2. This CDR3 is built from 13 residues. CDR1 and CDR2 (germline): SGHTA, FQGNSA. V lost 2 bases to trimming and J lost 2 bases; unmatched junction nucleotides: 0. The CDR3 coding sequence is TGTGCCAGCAGCTTAAGCGGGGCCTACGAGCAGTACTTC. Its protein is CASSLSGAYEQYF.

The V and J genes are TRBV6-4 and TRBJ2-3; 11 bases match TRBD2. V lost 5 bases and J lost 6; bases outside the gene matches: 4. CDR3 length: 14 residues. Per germline, CDR1 MRHNA and CDR2 SNTAGT. CDR3 bases: TGTGCCAGCAGTCGACTAGCGGGAAGCGATACGCAGTATTTT. Protein sequence: CASSRLAGSDTQYF.